The 19 T cell receptor beta chains given below trace back to one sample, sequenced in a study of blood T cell repertoires in COVID-19. TCRdb's copy holds only in-frame clones and misses some; the assay was immunoSEQ multiplex PCR. The sample lists under 130,000 clones; 70% to 90% were seen once. Sequencing used peripheral blood. These receptors were obtained from a man aged 50-60 years in a cohort sampled during active COVID-19.

The J gene is TRBJ2-3, the V gene TRBV18, with 10 bases that match TRBD2. Germline V gives CDR1 KGHSH, CDR2 LQKENI. The junction had 11 bases not matched to a gene; V was cut back by 1 base and J by 1 base. The length of the CDR3 is 19 residues. The CDR3 DNA reads as TGTGCCAGCTCACCACAGCGGGGGGGCTTCTTGATGGGCACAGATACGCAGTATTTT. It is translated as CASSPQRGGFLMGTDTQYF.

The genes are TRBV9 and TRBJ1-3; TRBD1 might be the D (6 bases). The germline V gene has CDR1 SGDLS and CDR2 YYNGEE. The CDR3 runs to 18 residues. V lost 0 bases and J 0 bases, leaving 16 bases between the germline ends. The CDR3 loop reads CASSVGGYRTVSGNTIYF. CDR3 DNA sequence: TGTGCCAGCAGCGTAGGGGGATATCGGACAGTCTCTGGAAACACCATATATTTT. Combining the CDR3 with reference TRBV9 and TRBJ1-3 gives the whole variable domain DSGVTQTPKHLITATGQRVTLRCSPRSGDLSVYWYQQSLDQGLQFLIQYYNGEERAKGNILERFSAQQFPDLHSELNLSSLELGDSALYFCASSVGGYRTVSGNTIYFGEGSWLTVV.

The CDR3 nucleotides read TGCGCCAGCAGCCAAGGGCCAGGGATGGACGGACCCCTCCACTTT. Translated: CASSQGPGMDGPLHF. The chain couples TRBV4-3 to TRBJ1-6, with D perhaps TRBD1 (5 bases). This CDR3 region has 15 residues. Germline V lookup: CDR1 LGHNA, CDR2 YSLEER. V dropped 1 base and J dropped 12 bases, with 16 bases sitting between them.

This chain uses TRBV6-6 with TRBJ2-7; D perhaps matches TRBD1 (5 bases). V was trimmed by 6 bases and J by 1 base, leaving 16 bases between them. Germline assignment: CDR1 MNHNY and CDR2 SVGAGI (reference sequence). The CDR3 consists of 15 residues. In DNA form, the CDR3 reads TGTGCCAGCAGGCCTGGGGCAGGGCTTTCCTACGAGCAGTACGTC. This codes for CASRPGAGLSYEQYV.

The chain joins TRBV5-1 to TRBJ2-3, with TRBD2 as a possible D gene (5 bases). Germline loops: CDR1 SGHRS, CDR2 YFSETQ. V was cut by 7 bases and J by 0 bases, with 9 bases left in between. The CDR3 extends over 13 amino acids. Here the CDR3 reads CASGRTSTDTQYF. The CDR3 nucleotides read TGCGCCAGCGGAAGGACTAGCACAGATACGCAGTATTTT.

The chain is built from TRBV4-1 and TRBJ1-6; D ambiguous. The germline V and J ends were trimmed by 0 bases and 3 bases, with 15 bases remaining between them. Germline assignment: CDR1 MGHRA and CDR2 YSYEKL. The CDR3 extends over 18 amino acids. The CDR3 spells CASSQEGLPNGYNSPLHF. The CDR3 nucleotides read TGCGCCAGCAGCCAAGAAGGACTCCCAAACGGCTATAATTCACCCCTCCACTTT.

The chain is built from TRBV6-2 or TRBV6-3 and TRBJ1-2; 8 bases line up with TRBD1. V lost 6 bases and J lost 8; bases outside the gene matches: 14. The CDR3 runs to 15 residues. The V gene's germline CDR1 is MNHEY and CDR2 SVGEGT. In DNA, the CDR3 is TGTGCCAGCAGCCCGGACAGGGTAGCGGTGAAGGGCTACACCTTC. The encoded protein is CASSPDRVAVKGYTF.

V usage is TRBV19 and J usage is TRBJ1-2, with 7 nucleotides matching TRBD1. The junction had 9 bases not matched to a gene; V was cut back by 4 bases and J by 4 bases. This CDR3 is 15 amino acids long. Germline V gene lookup returns CDR1 LNHDA and CDR2 SQIVND (reference sequence). CDR3 nucleotide sequence: TGTGCCAGTAGTACCTGGGACAGCAGCTCCTATGGCTACACCTTC. Amino acid sequence: CASSTWDSSSYGYTF.

The gene calls are TRBV7-2 and TRBJ1-6, with TRBD1 matching 7 bases. Per germline, CDR1 SGHTA and CDR2 FQGNSA. This CDR3 has 17 amino acids. The ends lost 5 bases at V and 0 bases at J; junction bases unmatched: 7. CDR3 sequence: CASSPTGSSSYNSPLHF. For the CDR3, the DNA is TGTGCCAGCAGCCCGACAGGGTCGAGCTCCTATAATTCACCCCTCCACTTT.

The chain recombines TRBV6-1 with TRBJ2-7, with D perhaps matching TRBD1 (6 bases). V dropped 3 bases and J dropped 2 bases, with 20 bases sitting between them. This CDR3 has 17 amino acids. Germline V gene lookup returns CDR1 MNHNS and CDR2 SASEGT. CDR3 loop: CASSEFRGTLLPYEQYF. CDR3 sequence (DNA): TGTGCCAGCAGTGAGTTTAGAGGGACACTTTTACCCTACGAGCAGTACTTC.

This clone was found a few times. V is TRBV11-2 and J is TRBJ1-6; D remains ambiguous. Germline V gives CDR1 SGHAT, CDR2 FQNNGV. The CDR3 loop spans 17 amino acids. The V end lost 0 bases, the J end lost 0 bases, and 9 bases lay between the germline ends. The DNA of the CDR3 is TGTGCCAGCAGCTTAGAAGGCAGGAACTCCTATAATTCACCCCTCCACTTT. The encoded protein is CASSLEGRNSYNSPLHF. Variable domain in full (rest from reference TRBV11-2 and TRBJ1-6): EAGVAQSPRYKIIEKRQSVAFWCNPISGHATLYWYQQILGQGPKLLIQFQNNGVVDDSQLPKDRFSAERLKGVDSTLKIQPAKLEDSAVYLCASSLEGRNSYNSPLHFGNGTRLTVT.

This clone was recorded once. The V gene is TRBV7-2, the J gene TRBJ2-5; D is uncertain. V was clipped by 4 bases and J by 4 bases, with 7 bases between them. The CDR3 runs to 12 residues. Looked up from germline, CDR1 is SGHTA and CDR2 is FQGNSA. CDR3 nucleotides: TGTGCCAGCAGCTCCCGCGGAGAGACCCAGTACTTC. This sequence encodes CASSSRGETQYF.

The gene calls are TRBV7-2 and TRBJ2-1, with 10 nucleotides matching TRBD2. CDR3 length: 17 amino acids. Germline V gives CDR1 SGHTA, CDR2 FQGNSA. The junction had 9 bases not matched to a gene; V was cut back by 5 bases and J by 2 bases. This CDR3 reads CASSRPSSGGPYNEQFF. Written as DNA, the CDR3 is TGTGCCAGCAGCCGCCCGTCTAGCGGGGGACCCTACAATGAGCAGTTCTTC.

This chain connects TRBV19 to TRBJ1-1; D not resolved. CDR1 and CDR2 from the germline V gene are LNHDA and SQIVND (reference sequence). Trimming cost V 10 bases and J 0 bases, with 15 bases left between them. This CDR3 contains 14 residues. CDR3 sequence reads: CATRADSLNTEAFF. CDR3 DNA sequence: TGTGCCACTAGGGCAGATTCTTTGAACACTGAAGCTTTCTTT.

The V call is TRBV5-6, the J call TRBJ2-3; 7 bases fit TRBD1. The CDR3 has 14 residues. V lost 3 bases and J lost 4; bases outside the gene matches: 5. Germline V gene data show CDR1 as SGHDT and CDR2 as YYEEEE. The DNA of the CDR3 is TGTGCCAGCAGCTCCACAGGGGTCCCAGATACGCAGTATTTT. It codes for CASSSTGVPDTQYF.

The chain employs TRBV7-2 and TRBJ2-2, with 8 bases identical to TRBD1. This CDR3 region has 14 residues. V dropped 6 bases and J dropped 6; count of bases not matched to a gene: 6. Looked up from germline, CDR1 is SGHTA and CDR2 is FQGNSA. As DNA, the CDR3 is TGTGCCAGCAGAGACAGGGGTGGGGCCGGGGAGCTGTTTTTT. Residues: CASRDRGGAGELFF.

CDR3 nucleotides: TGTGCCAGCAGTTTGAGAGCGGGGGCCGACACCGGGGAGCTGTTTTTT. Protein: CASSLRAGADTGELFF. The chain employs TRBV6-6 and TRBJ2-2, with 8 bases identical to TRBD2. This CDR3 has 16 residues. From germline, CDR1 is MNHNY and CDR2 SVGAGI (reference sequence). V was clipped by 4 bases and J by 3 bases; unmatched bases: 7.

The rearrangement uses TRBV3-1 (or the pseudogene TRBV3-2) and TRBJ1-5; tentatively, D is TRBD1 (5 bases). CDR3 length: 14 residues. Deletions cut 3 bases from V and 0 bases from J, with 6 bases between. Per the germline V gene, CDR1 is LGHDT and CDR2 is YNNKEL (reference sequence). The CDR3 loop reads CASSHRGSNQPQHF. The CDR3, as DNA: TGTGCCAGCAGCCATAGGGGTAGCAATCAGCCCCAGCATTTT.

V usage is TRBV25-1 and J usage is TRBJ1-4, with a weak D call TRBD1 (5 bases). This CDR3 region has 14 residues. Germline V gene lookup returns CDR1 MGHDK and CDR2 SYGVNS. The ends were cut back, 2 bases at V and 5 bases at J, with 9 bases in the middle. The CDR3 region has the DNA TGTGCCAGCAGTGAAGCGGGGGTGAATGAAAAACTGTTTTTT. As protein: CASSEAGVNEKLFF.